Following are 5 T cell receptor beta chains from one sample sequenced in a study of tumor-infiltrating lymphocytes in primary liver carcinoma. Co-extracted RNA and DNA came from approximately 20-30 mg of unsorted bulk tissue. Using a constant-region primer together with ProtoScript II reverse transcriptase, TCR beta cDNA was made from around 500 ng of total RNA. Generation of the TCR beta libraries relied on three nested multiplex PCR rounds using slightly modified ARM-PCR. Researchers ran the first two PCR rounds for roughly 10 cycles each with TRBV1-TRBV30 forward primers and a C-beta reverse primer. Using its own MiXCR run on the multiplex PCR reads, TCRdb lists one record per CDR3 protein. The sample comprises tens of thousands of distinct CDR3 sequences, roughly 70% of which are singletons, and just over 55% rests with the top ten. The source material was liver tumor tissue from sampling region 2. Subset noted: tumor region T2, inferior pole. These receptors were collected from a middle-aged man with primary liver carcinoma and hepatitis B virus infection.

There are a few counts of this clonotype. An end of the junction does not agree with germline; a read error may underlie this. The chain combines TRBV14 with TRBJ2-7; D unresolved. The CDR3 covers 13 residues. The germline V gene encodes CDR1 SGHDN and CDR2 FVKESK. The CDR3 here is CTSSDASGYEQYF. The CDR3 coding sequence is TGTACCAGCAGTGATGCGTCAGGATACGAGCAGTACTTC.

A note on this clonotype: A much larger clone differs from this one at a single base, so this may be a read error. This sequence joins TRBV11-1 and TRBJ2-6; 8 bases are a match to TRBD1. The germline CDR1 and CDR2 sequences are SGHAT and FQDESV (reference sequence). CDR3 length: 21 amino acids. CDR3 DNA: TGTGACAGCAGCATAGGGGGAGACAGGGGCATTTCCCTCTCTGGGGCCAACGTCCTGACTTTC. Its translation is CDSSIGGDRGISLSGANVLTF.

Of note for this clonotype: At one end, the junction sequence differs from germline, possibly due to a read error. V and J are TRBV5-4 and TRBJ2-3; D remains ambiguous. Per germline, CDR1 SGHNT and CDR2 YYREEE (reference sequence). This CDR3 is built from 13 residues. CDR3 coding DNA: TGTGCCAGCAACTTGGGAAGTTTCGATACGCAGTATTTT. Amino acid sequence: CASNLGSFDTQYF. Filled out from reference TRBV5-4 and TRBJ2-3, the complete variable domain reads ETGVTQSPTHLIKTRGQQVTLRCSSQSGHNTVSWYQQALGQGPQFIFQYYREEENGRGNFPPRFSGLQFPNYSSELNVNALELDDSALYLCASNLGSFDTQYFGPGTRLTVL.

This chain uses TRBV28 with TRBJ2-7; 7 bases fit TRBD2. The CDR3 loop spans 14 amino acids. Germline values: CDR1 MDHEN, CDR2 SYDVKM. V lost 5 bases and J lost 3; bases outside the gene matches: 7. CDR3 in DNA: TGTGCCAGCAGTAGTCTAGCGGAAGACTACGAGCAGTACTTC. This codes for CASSSLAEDYEQYF.

The chain recombines TRBV2 with TRBJ1-4; D gene unclear. Germline values: CDR1 SNHLY, CDR2 FYNNEI. The CDR3 runs to 16 residues. The ends were cut back, 1 base at V and 3 bases at J, with 12 bases in the middle. DNA for the CDR3: TGTGCCAGCAGTGAAGGCCCGGGCGGAGCTAATGAAAAACTGTTTTTT. It translates to CASSEGPGGANEKLFF. Combining the CDR3 with reference TRBV2 and TRBJ1-4 gives the whole variable domain EPEVTQTPSHQVTQMGQEVILRCVPISNHLYFYWYRQILGQKVEFLVSFYNNEISEKSEIFDDQFSVERPDGSNFTLKIRSTKLEDSAMYFCASSEGPGGANEKLFFGSGTQLSVL.